This is a list of T cell receptor beta chains from one sample in a study of identical twins. Using its own MiXCR run on the 5' RACE reads, TCRdb lists one record per CDR3 protein. The sample consists of under 400,000 distinct CDR3 sequences, about 9% of them appearing once. Sequenced material: naive T cells sorted from blood. These receptors came from a woman aged 45-59 years in good health. The CDR3 runs from the conserved cysteine through the conserved F or W. The order of the fields is D gene, J gene, V gene, clone size, CDR3 protein, CDR3 DNA. A D gene is named only where the DNA matches it firmly. Where a row states a size, it is once, few, many or the class of an expanded clone; other rows omit it.

d_call: NA
j_call: TRBJ2-3
v_call: TRBV9
clone_size: NA
cdr3_aa: CASSGQASSTDTQYF
cdr3_nt: TGTGCCAGCAGCGGACAGGCCTCTAGCACAGATACGCAGTATTTT

d_call: TRBD2
j_call: TRBJ2-7
v_call: TRBV3-1
clone_size: few
cdr3_aa: CASSLSGATYEQYF
cdr3_nt: TGTGCCAGCAGCCTCAGCGGGGCTACCTACGAGCAGTACTTC

d_call: TRBD2
j_call: TRBJ2-1
v_call: TRBV20-1
clone_size: few
cdr3_aa: CSAREGPGLAGGGFF
cdr3_nt: TGCAGTGCTAGAGAGGGTCCGGGACTAGCGGGAGGGGGGTTCTTC

d_call: NA
j_call: TRBJ2-3
v_call: TRBV4-1
clone_size: few
cdr3_aa: CASSQEPGGTLRTDTQYF
cdr3_nt: TGCGCCAGCAGCCAAGAACCAGGGGGGACACTTAGGACAGATACGCAGTATTTT

d_call: NA
j_call: TRBJ2-3
v_call: TRBV7-8
clone_size: many
cdr3_aa: CASSWQRSTDTQYF
cdr3_nt: TGTGCCAGCAGCTGGCAGCGAAGCACAGATACGCAGTATTTT

d_call: NA
j_call: TRBJ1-1
v_call: TRBV2
clone_size: NA
cdr3_aa: CASRVGQLNTEAFF
cdr3_nt: TGTGCCAGCAGGGTTGGACAGTTGAACACTGAAGCTTTCTTT

d_call: NA
j_call: TRBJ2-2
v_call: TRBV11-3
clone_size: NA
cdr3_aa: CASSPTDSPNTGELFF
cdr3_nt: TGTGCCAGCAGCCCGACGGACAGCCCGAACACCGGGGAGCTGTTTTTT

d_call: NA
j_call: TRBJ2-2
v_call: TRBV19
clone_size: NA
cdr3_aa: CASSILTGPRANTGELFF
cdr3_nt: TGTGCCAGTAGTATATTGACCGGACCTAGAGCGAACACCGGGGAGCTGTTTTTT

d_call: NA
j_call: TRBJ2-5
v_call: TRBV5-6
clone_size: NA
cdr3_aa: CASSLVRGQQETQYF
cdr3_nt: TGTGCCAGCAGCTTGGTTCGGGGTCAGCAAGAGACCCAGTACTTC

d_call: TRBD1
j_call: TRBJ2-2
v_call: TRBV7-9
clone_size: few
cdr3_aa: CASSSTGQANTGELFF
cdr3_nt: TGTGCCAGCAGCTCTACCGGACAGGCGAACACCGGGGAGCTGTTTTTT

d_call: TRBD2
j_call: TRBJ2-5
v_call: TRBV14
clone_size: NA
cdr3_aa: CASSQDVGGGETQYF
cdr3_nt: TGTGCCAGCAGCCAGGACGTCGGGGGAGGGGAGACCCAGTACTTC

d_call: NA
j_call: TRBJ2-3
v_call: TRBV6-5
clone_size: few
cdr3_aa: CASSYRGALSTDTQYF
cdr3_nt: TGTGCCAGCAGTTACAGAGGGGCACTTAGCACAGATACGCAGTATTTT

d_call: NA
j_call: TRBJ2-7
v_call: TRBV5-1
clone_size: many
cdr3_aa: CASSSQQNYEQYF
cdr3_nt: TGCGCCAGCAGCTCGCAGCAGAACTACGAGCAGTACTTC

d_call: NA
j_call: TRBJ1-6
v_call: TRBV20-1
clone_size: many
cdr3_aa: CSARAFSSDSPLHF
cdr3_nt: TGCAGTGCTAGAGCCTTCTCCTCGGATTCACCCCTCCACTTT

d_call: NA
j_call: TRBJ2-1
v_call: TRBV2
clone_size: many
cdr3_aa: CASSEGGVAYNEQFF
cdr3_nt: TGTGCCAGCAGTGAAGGCGGAGTAGCCTACAATGAGCAGTTCTTC

d_call: TRBD2
j_call: TRBJ2-7
v_call: TRBV28
clone_size: NA
cdr3_aa: CASSSPGLANHEQYF
cdr3_nt: TGTGCCAGCAGTTCCCCGGGACTAGCCAACCACGAGCAGTACTTC

d_call: NA
j_call: TRBJ2-7
v_call: TRBV5-6
clone_size: few
cdr3_aa: CASSWYGTPPEQYF
cdr3_nt: TGTGCCAGCAGCTGGTACGGGACTCCCCCCGAGCAGTACTTC

d_call: TRBD1
j_call: TRBJ1-1
v_call: TRBV5-1
clone_size: NA
cdr3_aa: CASSITQGTGNTEAFF
cdr3_nt: TGCGCCAGCAGCATAACACAGGGGACGGGGAACACTGAAGCTTTCTTT

d_call: NA
j_call: TRBJ1-1
v_call: TRBV27
clone_size: few
cdr3_aa: CASSPLLGPGGTEAFF
cdr3_nt: TGTGCCAGCAGTCCACTCCTGGGCCCCGGGGGGACTGAAGCTTTCTTT

d_call: NA
j_call: TRBJ2-5
v_call: TRBV7-9
clone_size: NA
cdr3_aa: CASSSGDLKGETQYF
cdr3_nt: TGTGCCAGCAGCTCTGGGGATTTGAAGGGGGAGACCCAGTACTTC

d_call: NA
j_call: TRBJ2-1
v_call: TRBV27
clone_size: few
cdr3_aa: CASSLRVGLTYNEQFF
cdr3_nt: TGTGCCAGCAGTTTAAGGGTCGGGCTCACCTACAATGAGCAGTTCTTC

d_call: NA
j_call: TRBJ1-5
v_call: TRBV18
clone_size: NA
cdr3_aa: CASSPDGRQPQHF
cdr3_nt: TGTGCCAGCTCACCGGACGGGAGGCAGCCCCAGCATTTT

d_call: NA
j_call: TRBJ1-4
v_call: TRBV6-5
clone_size: few
cdr3_aa: CASSPGGATFEKLFF
cdr3_nt: TGTGCCAGCAGTCCCGGAGGGGCGACGTTTGAAAAACTGTTTTTT

d_call: TRBD2
j_call: TRBJ2-1
v_call: TRBV5-1
clone_size: many
cdr3_aa: CASSLGSGPKLNEQFF
cdr3_nt: TGCGCCAGCAGCTTGGGTAGCGGGCCCAAACTCAATGAGCAGTTCTTC

d_call: NA
j_call: TRBJ2-6
v_call: TRBV4-2
clone_size: many
cdr3_aa: CASSQVLGGANVLTF
cdr3_nt: TGTGCCAGCAGCCAAGTTCTCGGAGGGGCCAACGTCCTGACTTTC

d_call: NA
j_call: TRBJ2-6
v_call: TRBV6-5
clone_size: NA
cdr3_aa: CASARAVSGANVLTF
cdr3_nt: TGTGCCAGCGCGCGAGCGGTCTCTGGGGCCAACGTCCTGACTTTC

d_call: TRBD1
j_call: TRBJ2-5
v_call: TRBV27
clone_size: few
cdr3_aa: CASSFETGEETQYF
cdr3_nt: TGTGCCAGCAGTTTCGAGACAGGGGAAGAGACCCAGTACTTC

d_call: NA
j_call: TRBJ1-2
v_call: TRBV27
clone_size: NA
cdr3_aa: CASSSKVRDRYGYTF
cdr3_nt: TGTGCCAGCAGTTCCAAGGTGCGTGACCGCTATGGCTACACCTTC

d_call: TRBD1
j_call: TRBJ2-2
v_call: TRBV5-1
clone_size: NA
cdr3_aa: CASSSTGTGNTGELFF
cdr3_nt: TGCGCCAGCAGCTCCACCGGGACAGGGAACACCGGGGAGCTGTTTTTT

d_call: TRBD2
j_call: TRBJ2-5
v_call: TRBV14
clone_size: NA
cdr3_aa: CASSHLTLLAGGETQYF
cdr3_nt: TGTGCCAGCAGCCACCTGACCCTACTAGCGGGAGGAGAGACCCAGTACTTC

d_call: NA
j_call: TRBJ2-6
v_call: TRBV5-1
clone_size: few
cdr3_aa: CASRINSGANVLTF
cdr3_nt: TGCGCCAGTAGGATTAACTCTGGGGCCAACGTCCTGACTTTC

d_call: TRBD1
j_call: TRBJ1-2
v_call: TRBV27
clone_size: few
cdr3_aa: CASSAPGGYGYTF
cdr3_nt: TGTGCCAGCAGTGCCCCAGGGGGCTATGGCTACACCTTC

d_call: NA
j_call: TRBJ2-1
v_call: TRBV5-1
clone_size: many
cdr3_aa: CASSPSPGQGSKEQFF
cdr3_nt: TGCGCCAGCAGCCCCTCGCCGGGGCAGGGGTCGAAGGAGCAGTTCTTC

d_call: TRBD2
j_call: TRBJ2-1
v_call: TRBV5-1
clone_size: NA
cdr3_aa: CASSLGSSGSGDEQFF
cdr3_nt: TGCGCCAGCAGCTTGGGGTCCAGCGGGAGTGGCGATGAGCAGTTCTTC

d_call: NA
j_call: TRBJ2-2
v_call: TRBV2
clone_size: NA
cdr3_aa: CASSRENTGELCF
cdr3_nt: TGTGCCAGCAGTAGGGAGAACACCGGGGAGCTGTGTTTT

d_call: NA
j_call: TRBJ2-1
v_call: TRBV10-3
clone_size: NA
cdr3_aa: CAIKRRQGGLEGRDEQFF
cdr3_nt: TGTGCCATCAAACGTCGCCAGGGAGGCCTGGAGGGCCGGGATGAGCAGTTCTTC

d_call: NA
j_call: TRBJ2-4
v_call: TRBV3-1
clone_size: many
cdr3_aa: CASSQDRTFGTNIQYF
cdr3_nt: TGTGCCAGCAGCCAAGATAGGACTTTTGGGACCAACATTCAGTACTTC

d_call: NA
j_call: TRBJ1-4
v_call: TRBV28
clone_size: NA
cdr3_aa: CASSYGPYSLFF
cdr3_nt: TGTGCCAGCAGTTACGGGCCGTATTCCCTGTTTTTT

d_call: TRBD2
j_call: TRBJ2-1
v_call: TRBV11-2
clone_size: few
cdr3_aa: CASSFGTSYEQFF
cdr3_nt: TGTGCCAGCAGCTTCGGGACTAGCTATGAGCAGTTCTTC

d_call: TRBD2
j_call: TRBJ2-1
v_call: TRBV5-1
clone_size: NA
cdr3_aa: CASSLGQTSGRGYEQFF
cdr3_nt: TGCGCCAGCAGCTTGGGACAGACTAGCGGGAGAGGGTATGAGCAGTTCTTC

d_call: NA
j_call: TRBJ1-4
v_call: TRBV5-1
clone_size: few
cdr3_aa: CASSEGRLFEEKLFF
cdr3_nt: TGCGCCAGCAGCGAAGGACGGCTTTTTGAGGAAAAACTGTTTTTT

d_call: NA
j_call: TRBJ1-1
v_call: TRBV10-3
clone_size: few
cdr3_aa: CATTLGTEAFF
cdr3_nt: TGTGCCACCACCCTGGGCACTGAAGCTTTCTTT

d_call: NA
j_call: TRBJ1-2
v_call: TRBV12-3/TRBV12-4
clone_size: few
cdr3_aa: CASRGGIYGYTF
cdr3_nt: TGTGCCAGCAGAGGGGGAATCTATGGCTACACCTTC

d_call: TRBD2
j_call: TRBJ2-3
v_call: TRBV7-9
clone_size: NA
cdr3_aa: CASSETPGTSGSPDTQYF
cdr3_nt: TGTGCCAGCAGCGAAACCCCCGGGACTAGCGGGAGCCCAGATACGCAGTATTTT

d_call: NA
j_call: TRBJ2-3
v_call: TRBV29-1
clone_size: many
cdr3_aa: CSVEGDFTDTQYF
cdr3_nt: TGCAGCGTTGAAGGGGACTTCACAGATACGCAGTATTTT

d_call: TRBD1
j_call: TRBJ2-5
v_call: TRBV30
clone_size: NA
cdr3_aa: CAWSATGPRKTQYF
cdr3_nt: TGTGCCTGGAGTGCGACAGGGCCTCGGAAGACTCAGTACTTC

d_call: NA
j_call: TRBJ2-2
v_call: TRBV20-1
clone_size: NA
cdr3_aa: CSARMRGGGELFF
cdr3_nt: TGCAGTGCTAGAATGAGGGGTGGGGGGGAGCTGTTTTTT

d_call: NA
j_call: TRBJ2-3
v_call: TRBV3-1
clone_size: NA
cdr3_aa: CASSHIVLRGASTDTQYF
cdr3_nt: TGTGCCAGCAGCCACATCGTTTTGCGAGGGGCTAGCACAGATACGCAGTATTTT

d_call: NA
j_call: TRBJ1-5
v_call: TRBV24-1
clone_size: NA
cdr3_aa: CATSDWAGNQPQHF
cdr3_nt: TGTGCCACCAGTGATTGGGCCGGCAATCAGCCCCAGCATTTT

d_call: TRBD2
j_call: TRBJ2-3
v_call: TRBV20-1
clone_size: many
cdr3_aa: CSAEIASGRATDTQYF
cdr3_nt: TGCAGTGCAGAAATCGCTAGCGGGAGGGCCACAGATACGCAGTATTTT

d_call: NA
j_call: TRBJ2-7
v_call: TRBV2
clone_size: NA
cdr3_aa: CASTKKGVLYEQYF
cdr3_nt: TGTGCCAGCACTAAGAAGGGGGTCCTCTACGAGCAGTACTTC